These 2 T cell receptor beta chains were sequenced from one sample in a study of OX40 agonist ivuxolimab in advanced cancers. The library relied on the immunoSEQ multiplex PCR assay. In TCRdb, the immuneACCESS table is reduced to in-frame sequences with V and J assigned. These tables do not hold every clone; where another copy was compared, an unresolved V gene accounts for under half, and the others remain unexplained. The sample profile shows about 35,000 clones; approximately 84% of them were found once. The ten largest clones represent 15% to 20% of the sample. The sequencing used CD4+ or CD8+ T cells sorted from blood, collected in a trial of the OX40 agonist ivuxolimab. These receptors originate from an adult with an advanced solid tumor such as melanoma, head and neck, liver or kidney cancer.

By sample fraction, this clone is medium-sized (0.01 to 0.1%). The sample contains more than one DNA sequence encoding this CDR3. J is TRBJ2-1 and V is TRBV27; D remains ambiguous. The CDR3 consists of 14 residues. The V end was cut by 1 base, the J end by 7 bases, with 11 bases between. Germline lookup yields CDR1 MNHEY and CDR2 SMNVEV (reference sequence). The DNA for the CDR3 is TGTGCCAGCAGTTTATACGGTTTGGTGAATGAGCAGTTCTTC. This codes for CASSLYGLVNEQFF.

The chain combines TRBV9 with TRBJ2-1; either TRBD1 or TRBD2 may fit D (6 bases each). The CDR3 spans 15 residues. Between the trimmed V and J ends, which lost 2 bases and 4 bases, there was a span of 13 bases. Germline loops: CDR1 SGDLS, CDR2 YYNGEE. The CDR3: CASSVYRGPYNEQFF. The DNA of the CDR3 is TGTGCCAGCAGCGTTTACCGGGGGCCGTACAATGAGCAGTTCTTC.